This T cell receptor (beta chain) was sequenced for a study of beta chain features in type 1 diabetes. Across the whole study: All samples together contributed 95 million to 110 million sorted cells for examination.

This clone was seen only a few times. Its matching antigen is unknown. V shed 5 bases and J shed 2 bases, with 6 bases lying between them. The germline CDR1 and CDR2 sequences are SQVTM and ANQGSEA. CDR3 length: 11 amino acids. Expressed TCRB transcripts were sequenced after all isolated RNA was converted to cDNA. Profiling relied on immunoSEQ multiplex PCR, and the TCRdb table lists in-frame clones only, not all of them. The data contain 150,000 to 200,000 clones, about 9.8% of them singletons. Regarding the study as a whole: Moderately but significantly shorter TCRB CDR3s were found in Type 1 diabetes patients in all four CD4+ subsets. In cDNA sequencing, cells with high TCR expression could be over-represented.

The chain recombines TRBV29-1 with TRBJ1-2; D remains ambiguous. The clonotype originates from a woman between 18 and 29 years old in good health. The specimen sequenced was central memory CD4+ T cells from blood. The CDR3 reads CSVLQNYGYTF. As DNA, the CDR3 is TGCAGCGTTCTACAGAACTATGGCTACACCTTC.